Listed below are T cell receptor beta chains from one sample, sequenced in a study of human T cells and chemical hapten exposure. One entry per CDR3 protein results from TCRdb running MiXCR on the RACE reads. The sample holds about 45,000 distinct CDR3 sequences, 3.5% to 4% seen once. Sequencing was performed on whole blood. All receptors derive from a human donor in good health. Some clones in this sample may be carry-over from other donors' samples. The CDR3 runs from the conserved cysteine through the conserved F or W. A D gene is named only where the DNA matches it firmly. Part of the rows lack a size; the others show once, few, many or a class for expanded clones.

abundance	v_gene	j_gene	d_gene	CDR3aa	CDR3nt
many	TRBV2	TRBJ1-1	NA	CASEYTEAFF	TGTGCCAGCGAGTACACTGAAGCTTTCTTT
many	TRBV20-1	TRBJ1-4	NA	CSATGRRGEKLFF	TGCAGTGCTACCGGGCGCCGGGGGGAAAAACTGTTTTTT
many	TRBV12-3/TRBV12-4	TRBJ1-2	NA	CASSLEGPRYGYTF	TGTGCCAGCAGTTTGGAGGGTCCTAGGTATGGCTACACCTTC
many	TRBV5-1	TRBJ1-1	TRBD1	CASGTRGQGFDTEAFF	TGCGCCAGCGGGACCAGGGGACAGGGATTTGATACTGAAGCTTTCTTT
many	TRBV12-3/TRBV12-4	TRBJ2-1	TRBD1	CASIGRDRGRHRNEQFF	TGTGCCAGTATAGGCCGGGACAGAGGTAGGCATCGCAATGAGCAGTTCTTC
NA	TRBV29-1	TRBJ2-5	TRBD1	CSVPRDSHQETQYF	TGCAGCGTTCCCCGGGACAGCCACCAAGAGACCCAGTACTTC
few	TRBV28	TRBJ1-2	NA	CASRDTGGSYTF	TGTGCCAGCAGGGATACAGGAGGAAGCTACACCTTC
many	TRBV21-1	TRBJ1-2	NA	CASSKDLVANYGYTF	TGTGCCAGCAGCAAAGATCTTGTGGCTAACTATGGCTACACCTTC
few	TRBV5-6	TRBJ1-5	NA	CASSLRGGNQPQHF	TGTGCCAGCAGCTTGCGTGGGGGAAATCAGCCCCAGCATTTT
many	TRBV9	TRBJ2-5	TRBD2	CASSVGPGVAGGLETQYF	TGTGCCAGCAGCGTAGGTCCGGGGGTAGCGGGAGGGTTAGAGACCCAGTACTTC
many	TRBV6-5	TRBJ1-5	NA	CASSYSREYNQPQHF	TGTGCCAGCAGTTACTCCCGCGAGTACAATCAGCCCCAGCATTTT
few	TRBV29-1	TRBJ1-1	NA	CSVETGRTEAFF	TGCAGCGTTGAAACAGGGAGAACTGAAGCTTTCTTT
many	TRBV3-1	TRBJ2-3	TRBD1	CASSQGTGPKATQYF	TGTGCCAGCAGCCAAGGGACAGGCCCTAAAGCTACGCAGTATTTT
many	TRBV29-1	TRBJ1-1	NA	CSVEEGGRRAFF	TGCAGCGTAGAGGAAGGGGGGCGGCGAGCTTTCTTT
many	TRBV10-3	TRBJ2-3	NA	CAIRETTDTQYF	TGTGCCATCAGGGAGACCACAGATACGCAGTATTTT
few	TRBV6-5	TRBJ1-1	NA	CASSPTGTTEAFF	TGTGCCAGCAGTCCCACGGGTACCACTGAAGCTTTCTTT
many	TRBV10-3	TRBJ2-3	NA	CAISGNPERALVPDTQYF	TGTGCCATCAGTGGGAATCCTGAGCGGGCTCTCGTCCCAGATACGCAGTATTTT
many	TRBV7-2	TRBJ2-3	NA	CASSFTSSTDTQYF	TGTGCCAGCAGCTTTACTAGCTCCACAGATACGCAGTATTTT
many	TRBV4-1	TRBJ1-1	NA	CASSQVFRLESMNTEAFF	TGCGCCAGCAGCCAAGTCTTTAGGTTAGAGTCCATGAACACTGAAGCTTTCTTT
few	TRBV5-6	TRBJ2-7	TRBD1	CASSLGTGIHEQYF	TGTGCCAGCAGCTTGGGGACAGGGATCCACGAGCAGTACTTC
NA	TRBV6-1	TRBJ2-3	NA	CASLGAPTDTQYF	TGTGCCAGCTTGGGGGCTCCTACAGATACGCAGTATTTT
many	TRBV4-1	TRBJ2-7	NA	CASRPIPGYEQYF	TGCGCCAGCCGCCCGATCCCGGGCTACGAGCAGTACTTC
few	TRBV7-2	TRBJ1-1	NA	CASSLSASGNTEAFF	TGTGCCAGCTCCCTTAGTGCGTCCGGGAACACTGAAGCTTTCTTT
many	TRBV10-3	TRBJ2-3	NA	CAISDLAQGTHTDTQYF	TGTGCCATCAGTGATCTTGCGCAGGGTACGCACACAGATACGCAGTATTTT
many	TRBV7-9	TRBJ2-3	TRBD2	CASSPTRAAGDTDTQYF	TGTGCCAGCAGCCCCACCCGGGCGGCGGGGGATACAGATACGCAGTATTTT